These 20 T cell receptor beta chains came from one sample sequenced in a study of blood T cells in healthy people across ages. Combining a sample-barcoded 5' primer with a J-beta primer mix, a second PCR ran for roughly 7 to 12 cycles. TCRdb re-called the 5' RACE reads with MiXCR, one entry per CDR3 protein. The sample includes about 510,000 distinct CDR3 sequences, about 29% of them seen just once. The same data also contributed to another study, on T cells of mothers and their children.

Sequenced: blood. Receptor source: a boy between 2 and 10 years old in good health.

This clonotype occurred a few times. The chain employs TRBV11-2 and TRBJ2-3, with a tentative D call TRBD2 (5 bases). Trimming stripped 1 base from V and 0 bases from J, with 11 bases between. Germline assignment: CDR1 SGHAT and CDR2 FQNNGV. The CDR3 covers 16 residues. In nucleotides, the CDR3 is TGTGCCAGCAGCTTAGGGTTTAGCGAAAGCACAGATACGCAGTATTTT. Residues: CASSLGFSESTDTQYF.

This chain joins TRBV11-1 and TRBJ2-6; D is ambiguous. The CDR3 contains 16 residues. V lost 6 bases to trimming and J lost 0 bases, with 12 bases between them. Germline V gene lookup returns CDR1 SGHAT and CDR2 FQDESV (reference sequence). DNA for the CDR3: TGTGCCAGCAGACACTTCCCGAGCTCTGGGGCCAACGTCCTGACTTTC. Its protein is CASRHFPSSGANVLTF.

A remark on this clonotype: The junction departs from the called germline gene at one end, perhaps through a read error. This chain joins TRBV5-1 and TRBJ1-1; 7 bases map to TRBD1. Germline V gives CDR1 SGHRS, CDR2 YFSETQ. This CDR3 spans 14 amino acids. This chain's CDR3 is CVSRETGLNTEAFF. CDR3 sequence (DNA): TGCGTCAGCAGAGAGACAGGGTTGAACACTGAAGCTTTCTTT.

The J gene is TRBJ1-1, the V gene TRBV19; 7 bases line up with TRBD1. From germline, CDR1 is LNHDA and CDR2 SQIVND (reference sequence). The CDR3 sequence is 12 residues long. V lost 9 bases to trimming and J lost 6 bases; unmatched junction nucleotides: 7. CDR3 in amino acids: CASRFTGAEAFF. The CDR3 DNA reads TGTGCCAGCCGTTTTACAGGGGCTGAAGCTTTCTTT.

This clonotype showed up just a few times. J is TRBJ2-1 and V is TRBV4-1, with 11 bases aligning to TRBD1. With the DNA end fitting TRBJ2-7 better, the J assignment may be wrong. This CDR3 spans 15 amino acids. CDR1 and CDR2 (germline): MGHRA, YSYEKL. The CDR3 DNA reads as TGCGCCAGCAGCCACGGACAGGGGGCTGGCTACGAGCAGTACTTC. It translates to CASSHGQGAGYEQYF.

J is TRBJ2-5 and V is TRBV9, with D perhaps TRBD2 (6 bases). Germline V gives CDR1 SGDLS, CDR2 YYNGEE. The CDR3 spans 15 residues. Deletions cut 0 bases from V and 7 bases from J, with 16 bases between. This CDR3 is CASSVERAGGGTQYF. CDR3 nucleotide sequence: TGTGCCAGCAGCGTAGAGCGGGCGGGTGGGGGGACCCAGTACTTC.

The chain recombines TRBV7-2 with TRBJ2-5; the match to TRBD1 covers 9 bases. V gave up 1 base and J gave up 7 bases; unmatched junction bases: 7. The CDR3 is 15 residues long. Germline CDR1 and CDR2: SGHTA and FQGNSA. The CDR3 DNA reads as TGTGCCAGCAGCTTAGGGACAGGGGCGGCTCGGACCCAGTACTTC. Protein product: CASSLGTGAARTQYF. The full variable domain, rest sourced from reference TRBV7-2 and TRBJ2-5, is GAGVSQSPSNKVTEKGKDVELRCDPISGHTALYWYRQSLGQGLEFLIYFQGNSAPDKSGLPSDRFSAERTGGSVSTLTIQRTQQEDSAVYLCASSLGTGAARTQYFGPGTRLLVL.

J is TRBJ2-4 and V is TRBV6-1; D might be TRBD2 (5 bases). The CDR3 is made up of 14 amino acids. Germline loops: CDR1 MNHNS, CDR2 SASEGT. The V gene lost 3 bases and the J gene lost 8 bases, with 14 bases spanning the gap. CDR3: CASSEVGPRDIQYF. The CDR3 bases are TGTGCCAGCAGTGAGGTAGGGCCGAGGGACATTCAGTACTTC.

This sequence joins TRBV27 and TRBJ2-7; 7 nucleotides line up with TRBD1. The CDR3 loop spans 14 amino acids. Germline lookup yields CDR1 MNHEY and CDR2 SMNVEV (reference sequence). Germline trimming cut 6 bases from V and 1 base from J; bases unmatched to any gene: 6. CDR3 region: CASRDGTASYEQYF. The CDR3 DNA reads TGTGCCAGCAGAGACGGGACAGCATCCTACGAGCAGTACTTC.

The rearrangement links TRBV28 to TRBJ1-2; maybe TRBD1 (5 bases). Trimming left V 5 bases short and J 8 bases short, with 18 bases between. The CDR3 runs to 14 residues. The germline CDR1 and CDR2 sequences are MDHEN and SYDVKM. DNA for the CDR3: TGTGCCAGCAGTATACTCCCTGGGACGAGCGGCTACACCTTC. This translates into CASSILPGTSGYTF.

Comments on this clonotype: This clone may be a read error of a much larger clone one base away. CDR3 coding DNA: TGCGCCAGCAGCTTGGAGGGCACCGGGGAGCTGGTTTTT. Protein product: CASSLEGTGELVF. The J gene is TRBJ2-2, the V gene TRBV5-1, with a tentative D call TRBD2 (5 bases). Germline lookup yields CDR1 SGHRS and CDR2 YFSETQ. This CDR3 spans 13 amino acids.

This chain uses TRBV5-1 with TRBJ1-6, with TRBD1 as a possible D gene (6 bases). Germline V CDR1 and CDR2: SGHRS, YFSETQ. CDR3 size: 15 residues. The V end lost 4 bases, the J end lost 7 bases, and 15 bases lay between the germline ends. The CDR3 region has the DNA TGCGCCAGCAGCGAACGACAGGTGGTAAATTCACCCCTCCACTTT. It translates to CASSERQVVNSPLHF.

This clonotype was observed at least ten times. The J gene is TRBJ2-5, the V gene TRBV10-3; tentatively, D is TRBD1 (6 bases). Germline CDR1 reads ENHRY; CDR2 reads SYGVKD. Trimming cost V 10 bases and J 0 bases, with 9 bases left between them. The CDR3 loop spans 12 amino acids. CDR3: CATTGNQETQYF. CDR3 nucleotide sequence: TGTGCCACCACAGGGAACCAAGAGACCCAGTACTTC.

The chain has TRBV4-3 and TRBJ2-5, with TRBD1 matching 7 bases. The J call may be incorrect, as the DNA end agrees better with TRBJ2-1. CDR1 LGHNA and CDR2 YSLEER come from the germline V gene. The CDR3 consists of 15 residues. For the CDR3, the DNA is TGCGCCAGCAGCCAAGATCTGCCAGGGGGTCGTGAGCAGTTCTTC. Its protein product is CASSQDLPGGREQFF.

This clonotype was counted only a few times. The genes are TRBV7-8 and TRBJ2-2; D not certain. The CDR3 has 14 residues. CDR1 and CDR2 from the germline V gene are SGHVS and FQNEAQ. V lost 5 bases and J 7 bases, leaving 14 bases between the germline ends. For the CDR3, the DNA is TGTGCCAGCAGCCAAAGTAATGTTGGCGGGGAGCTGTTTTTT. Protein product: CASSQSNVGGELFF.

This clonotype was observed a handful of times. The germline gene is not matched at one end of the junction; a read error may be the cause. The V call is TRBV5-1, the J call TRBJ1-4; D might be TRBD1 (6 bases). The CDR3 loop spans 15 amino acids. The germline CDR1 and CDR2 sequences are SGHRS and YFSETQ. The CDR3 region has the DNA TGTGCCAGCAGTTTAGGGGGAGCAACTAATGAAAAACTGTTTTTT. Its translation: CASSLGGATNEKLFF.

This clonotype appeared a few times. The rearrangement uses TRBV29-1 and TRBJ2-3, with D unclear. Germline V lookup: CDR1 SQVTM, CDR2 ANQGSEA. CDR3 length equals 13 residues. V shed 4 bases and J shed 4 bases, with 12 bases lying between them. The CDR3 DNA follows: TGCAGCGTTGGGACGGAAGCTCCAGATACGCAGTATTTT. Translation gives CSVGTEAPDTQYF.

The V gene is TRBV29-1, the J gene TRBJ2-6, with 9 nucleotides matching TRBD1. V lost 6 bases to trimming and J lost 1 base; unmatched junction nucleotides: 4. This CDR3 contains 15 residues. Germline V gene data show CDR1 as SQVTM and CDR2 as ANQGSEA. CDR3 residues: CSVAQGASGANVLTF. CDR3 DNA sequence: TGCAGCGTCGCACAGGGGGCTTCTGGGGCCAACGTCCTGACTTTC.

The chain combines TRBV10-3 with TRBJ1-2; a possible D gene is TRBD1 (5 bases). The CDR3 totals 14 residues. V was shortened by 0 bases and J by 3 bases, with 8 bases between the two germline ends. In germline, CDR1 is ENHRY, CDR2 SYGVKD. CDR3 nucleotide sequence: TGTGCCATCAGTGAGTCGACAGCCTACTATGGCTACACCTTC. Protein: CAISESTAYYGYTF.

This clonotype showed up just a few times. V gene TRBV7-9 combines with J gene TRBJ1-2; 8 bases are a match to TRBD1. The CDR3 covers 14 residues. CDR1 is SEHNR and CDR2 is FQNEAQ in the germline V gene (reference sequence). The V segment lost 11 bases and the J segment 2 bases; nucleotides outside the gene matches: 10. CDR3 in DNA: TGTGCCCTCGGCCCAGGGGGCATGAACTATGGCTACACCTTC. It encodes CALGPGGMNYGYTF.